This T cell receptor (beta chain) was profiled in a study of blood T cell repertoires in COVID-19. Across the whole study: The study drew acute and convalescent COVID-19 samples from the United States, Italy and Spain. PBMCs, B-cell-depleted T cells, or T cells were the source of the cDNA or gDNA that made up the material.

Original processing methods: Quantification of nucleated cells was approximated via reference gene primer amplification. The assay was immunoSEQ multiplex PCR, and TCRdb's table has in-frame clones only and misses some. The V and J calls and the clone size are those of that table, but D and trimming were determined from the DNA. The table has fewer than 300,000 clones, under 90% seen once; the top ten hold 7.5% to 9%. Trimming cost V 0 bases and J 4 bases; bases outside gene matches: 3. Germline V gives CDR1 SGHRS, CDR2 YFSETQ. The CDR3 sequence is 15 residues long. The sequenced sample consisted of peripheral blood. The chain combines TRBV5-1 with TRBJ2-3; 9 bases are shared with TRBD1. This TCR came from a human donor in a cohort sampled during active COVID-19. The CDR3 nucleotides are TGCGCCAGCAGCTTGGCGGACAGGGGCCCAGATACGCAGTATTTT. It encodes CASSLADRGPDTQYF.